This T cell receptor (beta chain) is from a study of blood T cell repertoires in COVID-19. For the study at large: The origin of the acute and convalescent COVID-19 samples was the United States, Italy and Spain. Sources were T cells, B-cell-depleted T cells, or PBMCs; the material itself was cDNA or gDNA.

CDR3 length equals 14 residues. With 0 bases removed from V and 6 bases from J, the gap between germline ends came to 11 bases. Germline V lookup: CDR1 ENHRY, CDR2 SYGVKD. The repertoire was sequenced with immunoSEQ multiplex PCR; TCRdb's copy has only in-frame clones and lacks some. The sample gives 150,000 to 200,000 clones, around nine tenths of which show up once; 0.5% to 0.6% is in the top ten. The sequenced sample consisted of peripheral blood. This chain connects TRBV10-3 to TRBJ1-2; D not resolved. This receptor was obtained from a man aged 50-59 years with acute or convalescent COVID-19. As DNA, the CDR3 is TGTGCCATCAGTGAGTCCCTATTCTCGAATGGCTACACCTTC. Amino acids: CAISESLFSNGYTF.